What follows are 27 T cell receptor beta chains derived from one specimen sequenced in a study of neurological immune-mediated disorders. From the 5' RACE reads, TCRdb called clonotypes with MiXCR, one entry per CDR3 protein. Of about 82,000 distinct CDR3 sequences in the sample, 2.5% to 3% were seen once. Material for sequencing was PBMCs. The receptors stem from a woman aged 25-40 years with multiple sclerosis.

This clonotype was seen more than once but under ten times. A single base separates this from a much larger clone, so it may be a read error. This sequence joins TRBV7-2 and TRBJ1-1; the D is unclear. Trimming removed 4 bases from V and 5 bases from J, with 11 bases in between. Germline CDR1 and CDR2: SGHTA and FQGNSA. The CDR3 runs 13 residues. CDR3 sequence reads: CASSSNSETEAFF. The CDR3 nucleotides read TGTGCCAGCAGCTCCAACAGCGAGACTGAAGCTTTCTTT.

This clonotype was observed at least ten times. The chain employs TRBV19 and TRBJ1-1; D unclear. Germline CDR1 and CDR2: LNHDA and SQIVND (reference sequence). The length of the CDR3 is 14 residues. The germline V and J ends were trimmed by 3 bases and 1 base, with 9 bases remaining between them. CDR3 sequence: CASSMRPPNTEAFF. The DNA of the CDR3 is TGTGCCAGTAGTATGAGGCCTCCGAACACTGAAGCTTTCTTT.

This clonotype was observed at least ten times. The V gene is TRBV4-2, the J gene TRBJ1-2, with D perhaps matching TRBD1 (5 bases). CDR1 and CDR2 from the germline V gene are LGHNA and YNFKEQ. This CDR3 contains 18 residues. The V end was cut by 0 bases, the J end by 0 bases, with 17 bases between. CDR3 residues: CASSQDLSGQGTNYGYTF. In DNA form, the CDR3 reads TGTGCCAGCAGCCAAGATCTTTCGGGGCAGGGAACTAACTATGGCTACACCTTC.

This clonotype has a count of ten or more. V is TRBV7-9 and J is TRBJ1-5; D not certain. Germline values: CDR1 SEHNR, CDR2 FQNEAQ (reference sequence). The germline V and J ends were trimmed by 1 base and 2 bases, with 9 bases remaining between them. The CDR3 totals 15 residues. The CDR3 nucleotides are TGTGCCAGCAGCTTAGGGTCTGGGGGCAATCAGCCCCAGCATTTT. Translation: CASSLGSGGNQPQHF.

At least ten counts were recorded for this clonotype. This chain connects TRBV29-1 to TRBJ2-1; 7 nucleotides line up with TRBD2. In germline, CDR1 is SQVTM, CDR2 ANQGSEA. V was pared by 7 bases and J by 3 bases, with 12 bases of the junction left unmatched. The CDR3 has 15 residues. CDR3 protein: CSAPFRSGDYNEQFF. CDR3 bases: TGCAGCGCCCCATTCCGGAGCGGGGACTACAATGAGCAGTTCTTC.

This clonotype was observed many times. The chain has TRBV6-5 and TRBJ2-2, with 8 bases fitting TRBD2. The V gene end was trimmed by 0 bases and the J gene end by 3 bases; junction bases not matched to a gene: 3. This CDR3 region has 16 residues. Germline CDR1 MNHEY, CDR2 SVGAGI. The CDR3 loop reads CASSYSGLVDTGELFF. CDR3 nucleotide sequence: TGTGCCAGCAGTTACTCGGGACTAGTGGACACCGGGGAGCTGTTTTTT.

This clonotype was seen repeatedly, ten times or more. The gene calls are TRBV27 and TRBJ2-7; D not resolved. CDR1 is MNHEY and CDR2 is SMNVEV in the germline V gene (reference sequence). Between the trimmed V and J ends, which lost 6 bases and 4 bases, there was a span of 10 bases. The CDR3 loop spans 12 amino acids. CDR3 nucleotides: TGTGCCAGCAGCCGGATGGGGTACGAGCAGTACTTC. Its translation is CASSRMGYEQYF.

This clonotype was detected ten times or more. This chain uses TRBV4-3 with TRBJ1-1; the D is unclear. Per the germline V gene, CDR1 is LGHNA and CDR2 is YSLEER. CDR3 length: 16 amino acids. Trimming shortened V by 4 bases and J by 4 bases, and 19 bases separated the two germline ends. CDR3 amino acids: CASSRELGSEGTEAFF. The CDR3 DNA follows: TGCGCCAGCAGCCGAGAATTAGGTTCCGAAGGCACTGAAGCTTTCTTT.

This clonotype was picked up many times. The rearrangement joins TRBV12-3 or TRBV12-4 to TRBJ2-7; perhaps TRBD1 as D (6 bases). V lost 5 bases and J 1 base, leaving 15 bases between the germline ends. The CDR3 length is 15 residues. The DNA for the CDR3 is TGTGCCAGCAGTCCGTCGACAGGCCAATCCTACGAGCAGTACTTC. This encodes CASSPSTGQSYEQYF.

The table lists this clonotype with many counts. The chain uses TRBV10-3 and TRBJ2-6, with D possibly being TRBD1 (6 bases). The CDR3 is 17 residues long. The V and J ends lost 6 bases and 0 bases respectively, with 15 bases between them. In germline, CDR1 is ENHRY, CDR2 SYGVKD. The CDR3 DNA follows: TGTGCCATCAGCGGGGTCGCGACAGGCTCTGGGGCCAACGTCCTGACTTTC. It encodes CAISGVATGSGANVLTF.

This clonotype was counted at least ten times. The V gene is TRBV24-1, the J gene TRBJ1-2, with D hard to call. Germline V gene lookup returns CDR1 KGHDR and CDR2 SFDVKD. Trimming took off 3 bases at V and 2 bases at J, with 9 bases between the two ends. CDR3 size: 14 residues. CDR3 nucleotide sequence: TGTGCCACCAGTGATGTTAACGGGAACTATGGCTACACCTTC. Translation gives CATSDVNGNYGYTF.

This clonotype was seen ten or more times. This chain connects TRBV20-1 to TRBJ2-1; D remains unclear. The CDR3 is 12 residues long. Germline-derived CDR1 and CDR2 are DFQATT and SNEGSKA (reference sequence). With 0 bases removed from V and 9 bases from J, the gap between germline ends came to 9 bases. This CDR3 reads CSARDPKREQFF. The CDR3 DNA is TGCAGTGCTAGAGACCCTAAGCGTGAGCAGTTCTTC.

This clonotype was counted ten times or more. The chain is built from TRBV7-3 and TRBJ2-1; the D gene is possibly TRBD1 (6 bases). This CDR3 is 13 amino acids long. V lost 5 bases, J lost 3 bases, and 8 bases lay in between. The germline V gene has CDR1 SGHTA and CDR2 FQGTGA. Here the CDR3 DNA reads TGTGCCAGCAGCCCAGGGGACTACAATGAGCAGTTCTTC. Protein: CASSPGDYNEQFF.

This clonotype has just a few counts. V usage is TRBV6-2 or TRBV6-3 and J usage is TRBJ1-2; 9 nucleotides align to TRBD1. Trimming removed 5 bases from V and 11 bases from J; junction bases left unmatched: 6. Germline CDR1 MNHEY, CDR2 SVGEGT. The length of the CDR3 is 12 residues. CDR3 sequence reads: CASSHRDREYTF. The CDR3 coding sequence is TGTGCCAGCAGTCACCGGGACAGGGAATACACCTTC.

This clonotype showed up many times. The chain links TRBV4-3 to TRBJ2-7; TRBD2 aligns across 16 bases. V shed 3 bases, J shed 4 bases, and the junction held 9 bases outside the gene matches. Germline assignment: CDR1 LGHNA and CDR2 YSLEER. The CDR3 length is 18 residues. CDR3 coding DNA: TGCGCCAGCAGCCAGGGACTAGCGGGAGGGCCCTCGTGGTACGAGCAGTACTTC. Amino acids: CASSQGLAGGPSWYEQYF.

In its sample, this clonotype was seen a few times. This may come from a read error, since a much larger clone is one base off. The V call is TRBV7-8, the J call TRBJ2-3, with no clear D. Trimming shortened V by 0 bases and J by 5 bases, and 0 bases separated the two germline ends. The CDR3 runs to 11 residues. Germline loops: CDR1 SGHVS, CDR2 FQNEAQ. The CDR3 nucleotides are TGTGCCAGCAGCTTAGCAGATACGCAGTATTTT. Translation: CASSLADTQYF. Drawing the rest from reference TRBV7-8 and TRBJ2-3, the complete variable domain is GAGVSQSPRYKVAKRGQDVALRCDPISGHVSLFWYQQALGQGPEFLTYFQNEAQLDKSGLPSDRFFAERPEGSVSTLKIQRTQQEDSAVYLCASSLADTQYFGPGTRLTVL.

This clonotype was recorded many times. V usage is TRBV6-5 and J usage is TRBJ1-2; D remains unclear. The V and J ends lost 0 bases and 2 bases respectively, with 10 bases between them. The CDR3 covers 15 residues. Looked up from germline, CDR1 is MNHEY and CDR2 is SVGAGI. CDR3: CASSYSKGINYGYTF. The CDR3, as DNA: TGTGCCAGCAGTTACTCGAAGGGTATAAACTATGGCTACACCTTC.

This clonotype was found many times. J is TRBJ2-7 and V is TRBV19, with D unclear. The CDR3 consists of 11 residues. Trimming cost V 5 bases and J 6 bases, with 8 bases left between them. Germline CDR1 is LNHDA and CDR2 is SQIVND (reference sequence). The DNA for the CDR3 is TGTGCCAGTAGTTATCGTAGCGAGCAGTACTTC. This codes for CASSYRSEQYF.

This clonotype was seen ten or more times. The rearrangement joins TRBV5-1 to TRBJ2-7, with TRBD1 identical over 10 bases. This CDR3 contains 14 residues. The trim removed 4 bases at V and 4 bases at J, leaving 5 bases unmatched. The germline V gene encodes CDR1 SGHRS and CDR2 YFSETQ. In nucleotides, the CDR3 is TGCGCCAGCAGCCCCCGGGACAGGGGATACGAGCAGTACTTC. It is translated as CASSPRDRGYEQYF.

In this sample, this clonotype turned up many times. This sequence joins TRBV20-1 and TRBJ2-7; D not resolved. This CDR3 is built from 15 residues. V was trimmed by 0 bases and J by 0 bases, leaving 12 bases between them. CDR1 is DFQATT and CDR2 is SNEGSKA in the germline V gene (reference sequence). CDR3 sequence reads: CSARDDGLNSYEQYF. The CDR3 nucleotides read TGCAGTGCTAGAGATGATGGCCTTAACTCCTACGAGCAGTACTTC.

Ten or more counts support this clonotype. The V gene is TRBV28, the J gene TRBJ2-7; 9 nucleotides line up with TRBD2. The J segment lost 3 bases and the V segment lost 7 bases, leaving 7 bases of the junction unmatched. CDR1 and CDR2 (germline): MDHEN, SYDVKM. The CDR3 runs to 14 residues. DNA for the CDR3: TGTGCCAGCACGGAGACTAGCGGCTACTACGAGCAGTACTTC. The encoded protein is CASTETSGYYEQYF.

This clonotype has ten or more counts. V is TRBV20-1 and J is TRBJ1-2; D unresolved. V shed 6 bases and J shed 8 bases, with 13 bases lying between them. The CDR3 runs 11 residues. Germline CDR1 reads DFQATT; CDR2 reads SNEGSKA (reference sequence). CDR3 loop: CSARAPLGYTF. CDR3 coding DNA: TGCAGTGCCCGGGCCCCTTTGGGCTACACCTTC.

This clonotype appeared many times. The V gene is TRBV10-3, the J gene TRBJ2-7; tentatively, D is TRBD1 (6 bases). The germline gives CDR1 ENHRY, CDR2 SYGVKD. V was trimmed by 10 bases and J by 3 bases, leaving 19 bases between them. The CDR3 loop spans 14 amino acids. The CDR3 sequence is CATRERGTNYEQYF. CDR3 DNA: TGTGCCACCAGGGAGAGGGGGACAAACTACGAGCAGTACTTC.

This clonotype was recorded at least ten times. The CDR3 loop is CSVEPRASEETQYF. The CDR3 nucleotides read TGCAGCGTTGAACCCAGGGCCTCAGAAGAGACCCAGTACTTC. The V call is TRBV29-1, the J call TRBJ2-5; D might be TRBD1 (5 bases). The germline V and J ends were trimmed by 2 bases and 3 bases, with 13 bases remaining between them. This CDR3 comprises 14 residues. In germline, CDR1 is SQVTM, CDR2 ANQGSEA.

This clonotype was seen many times. The rearrangement uses TRBV10-2 and TRBJ2-1; D is possibly TRBD2 (6 bases). Per the germline V gene, CDR1 is WSHSY and CDR2 is SAAADI. Trimming removed 11 bases at V and 7 bases at J, with 21 bases between. CDR3 length equals 14 residues. The CDR3 DNA follows: TGCGCCTCCAAGGACGGGCGGGGTTCGAATGAGCAGTTCTTC. This codes for CASKDGRGSNEQFF.

This clonotype was seen many times. V is TRBV5-1 and J is TRBJ2-2; tentative D call: TRBD2 (5 bases). The ends were cut back, 1 base at V and 5 bases at J, with 12 bases in the middle. The CDR3 length is 15 residues. Per the germline V gene, CDR1 is SGHRS and CDR2 is YFSETQ. The CDR3 sequence is CASSLPQTRTGELFF. In DNA, the CDR3 is TGCGCCAGCAGCTTGCCCCAAACTAGGACCGGGGAGCTGTTTTTT.

This clonotype was seen many times. V and J are TRBV2 and TRBJ2-1; possible D gene TRBD2, 5 bases. The CDR3 loop spans 15 amino acids. Trimming removed 6 bases at V and 5 bases at J, with 17 bases between. Germline CDR1 SNHLY, CDR2 FYNNEI. The CDR3 coding sequence is TGTGCCAGCAGCCGAGGGTTGGGCCCGGACAATGAGCAGTTCTTC. Residues: CASSRGLGPDNEQFF.